The 17 T cell receptor beta chains below come from one sample, sequenced in a study of shared clonotypes between healthy human individuals. Measured with immunoSEQ multiplex PCR; TCRdb has only the in-frame clones, and not every one. The table shows more than 550,000 clones, with less than 95% occurring only once. Specimen: memory CD8+ T cells from PBMCs. The subset here: CD45RO+ cells pooled with CCR7-negative TemRA cells. The source is a man between 18 and 29 years old in good health. Some clones in this sample may be carry-over from other donors' samples.

This clone was picked up a small number of times. The chain joins TRBV18 to TRBJ2-3; 8 bases are a match to TRBD2. The junction had 10 bases not matched to a gene; V was cut back by 3 bases and J by 2 bases. The CDR3 extends over 17 amino acids. The V gene's germline CDR1 is KGHSH and CDR2 LQKENI. The CDR3 DNA reads as TGTGCCAGCTCACCTGCCCCGAGCGGGGGTCCCACAGATACGCAGTATTTT. Translation gives CASSPAPSGGPTDTQYF. Full variable domain (missing parts from reference TRBV18 and TRBJ2-3): NAGVMQNPRHLVRRRGQEARLRCSPMKGHSHVYWYRQLPEEGLKFMVYLQKENIIDESGMPKERFSAEFPKEGPSILRIQQVVRGDSAAYFCASSPAPSGGPTDTQYFGPGTRLTVL.

This clone has a single count. The V and J genes are TRBV27 and TRBJ1-4, with 8 nucleotides matching TRBD1. Germline-derived CDR1 and CDR2 are MNHEY and SMNVEV (reference sequence). Trimming at V came to 6 bases and at J to 7 bases, leaving 7 bases not matched to a gene. The CDR3 runs to 14 residues. CDR3 sequence: CASRTTGAVEKLFF. The CDR3 region has the DNA TGTGCCAGCAGGACGACAGGGGCGGTTGAAAAACTGTTTTTT.

The genes are TRBV7-9 and TRBJ2-3; maybe TRBD1 (5 bases). This CDR3 spans 15 amino acids. Trimming shortened V by 7 bases and J by 2 bases, and 16 bases separated the two germline ends. Germline assignment: CDR1 SEHNR and CDR2 FQNEAQ (reference sequence). CDR3 sequence reads: CASIATEDYTDTQYF. CDR3 sequence (DNA): TGTGCCAGCATCGCGACAGAGGATTACACAGATACGCAGTATTTT.

The chain is built from TRBV7-2 and TRBJ2-7, with TRBD1 as a possible D gene (7 bases). Germline CDR1 SGHTA, CDR2 FQGNSA. The CDR3 runs to 14 residues. The V and J ends lost 6 bases and 9 bases respectively, with 21 bases between them. The CDR3 DNA sequence: TGTGCCAGCAGACCGACAGGGCAGCGGGTAGGGCAGTACTTC. Translating gives CASRPTGQRVGQYF.

This clone has just one count. The rearrangement uses TRBV27 and TRBJ2-7; 9 bases are a match to TRBD1. Germline V gene sequence: CDR1 MNHEY, CDR2 SMNVEV (reference sequence). The V and J ends lost 7 bases and 2 bases, in that order; junction bases with no gene match: 6. This CDR3 is built from 14 residues. For the CDR3, the DNA is TGTGCCAGCACAGGGGGACAGGGTCCCTACGAGCAGTACTTC. It is translated as CASTGGQGPYEQYF.

The chain carries TRBV2 and TRBJ2-7; 7 bases fit TRBD1. CDR3 length: 17 residues. V trimming: 6 bases; J trimming: 3 bases; junction bases outside the gene matches: 17. Germline V gene lookup returns CDR1 SNHLY and CDR2 FYNNEI. CDR3 region: CASSDLGRDSGNYEQYF. The DNA for the CDR3 is TGTGCCAGCAGCGACCTAGGCCGGGACAGCGGCAACTACGAGCAGTACTTC.

A note on this clone: The sample holds other DNA sequences that translate to the same CDR3. The genes are TRBV11-2 and TRBJ2-5; D is ambiguous. The J call may be in error: the DNA end matches TRBJ2-7 better. The germline V gene has CDR1 SGHAT and CDR2 FQNNGV. The CDR3 is made up of 12 amino acids. As DNA, the CDR3 is TGTGCCAGCAGCTTAGCTAGCTACGAGCAGTACTTC. Its protein product is CASSLASYEQYF.

V gene TRBV27 combines with J gene TRBJ2-3; possibly TRBD1 or TRBD2 for D (5 bases each). Trimming left V 1 base short and J 2 bases short, with 22 bases between. The CDR3 length is 19 residues. Germline CDR1 and CDR2: MNHEY and SMNVEV (reference sequence). For the CDR3, the DNA is TGTGCCAGCAGTTTATGGGACGTAAACGGGCCCCTACCCACAGATACGCAGTATTTT. Its translation: CASSLWDVNGPLPTDTQYF.

This clone appeared once. V and J are TRBV5-6 and TRBJ2-7, with D unresolved. The CDR3 has 14 residues. Trimming pared 3 bases from V and 0 bases from J, leaving 10 bases between. Germline lookup yields CDR1 SGHDT and CDR2 YYEEEE. CDR3 in DNA: TGTGCCAGCAGCTCGGAATGGGGCTCCTACGAGCAGTACTTC. This codes for CASSSEWGSYEQYF. The whole variable domain, remainder taken from reference TRBV5-6 and TRBJ2-7, is DAGVTQSPTHLIKTRGQQVTLRCSPKSGHDTVSWYQQALGQGPQFIFQYYEEEERQRGNFPDRFSGHQFPNYSSELNVNALLLGDSALYLCASSSEWGSYEQYFGPGTRLTVT.

This chain connects TRBV6-5 to TRBJ2-7, with 12 bases lining up with TRBD1. V shed 6 bases and J 6 bases; nucleotides not matched to a gene: 9. Germline-derived CDR1 and CDR2 are MNHEY and SVGAGI. The length of the CDR3 is 15 residues. For the CDR3, the DNA is TGTGCCAGCAGACCCCGGGACAGGGGGCCACCCGAGCAGTACTTC. It yields the protein CASRPRDRGPPEQYF.

The chain is built from TRBV28 and TRBJ1-6; 7 nucleotides align to TRBD1. The CDR3 contains 17 residues. Looked up from germline, CDR1 is MDHEN and CDR2 is SYDVKM. V lost 6 bases to trimming and J lost 11 bases; unmatched junction nucleotides: 19. The CDR3 DNA sequence: TGTGCCAGCAGAGTGACAGGGCCGGGTGGTGAACAGGCACCCCTCCACTTT. This encodes CASRVTGPGGEQAPLHF.

The rearrangement links TRBV28 to TRBJ2-7; D remains unclear. There are 13 residues in the CDR3. V was clipped by 6 bases and J by 4 bases, with 13 bases between them. Germline CDR1 is MDHEN and CDR2 is SYDVKM. The CDR3, as DNA: TGTGCCAGCAGCGTAGACGGGTATTACGAGCAGTACTTC. This sequence encodes CASSVDGYYEQYF.

V gene TRBV30 combines with J gene TRBJ1-1; tentatively, D is TRBD1 (6 bases). There are 16 residues in the CDR3. Trimming removed 2 bases from V and 2 bases from J, with 18 bases in between. Germline values: CDR1 GTSNPN, CDR2 SVGIG (reference sequence). CDR3 loop: CAWSPLRGDTNTEAFF. CDR3 in DNA: TGTGCCTGGAGTCCCTTAAGGGGGGACACAAACACTGAAGCTTTCTTT.

J is TRBJ2-7 and V is TRBV7-9, with 10 bases identical to TRBD2. This CDR3 comprises 16 residues. V lost 2 bases to trimming and J lost 3 bases; unmatched junction nucleotides: 7. Germline CDR1 and CDR2: SEHNR and FQNEAQ (reference sequence). The CDR3 bases are TGTGCCAGCAGCTTAAGTCCTAGCGGGAGTATCTACGAGCAGTACTTC. Its protein product is CASSLSPSGSIYEQYF.

The rearrangement links TRBV7-4 to TRBJ2-7, with a tentative D call TRBD2 (6 bases). The V and J ends lost 4 bases and 3 bases respectively, with 7 bases between them. Germline loops: CDR1 SGHVT, CDR2 SQSDAQ. This CDR3 has 12 amino acids. CDR3 sequence: CASSSGDYEQYF. DNA for the CDR3: TGTGCCAGCAGCTCGGGGGACTACGAGCAGTACTTC.

The rearrangement uses TRBV30 and TRBJ1-2; possibly TRBD1 for D (5 bases). This CDR3 spans 14 amino acids. CDR1 is GTSNPN, CDR2 SVGIG, per germline (reference sequence). V was pared by 1 base and J by 2 bases, with 11 bases between. The CDR3 DNA follows: TGTGCCTGGAGTGCTGGGACCGGGAACTATGGCTACACCTTC. It codes for CAWSAGTGNYGYTF.

J is TRBJ2-3 and V is TRBV6-1; D gene ambiguous. CDR3 size: 15 residues. Trimming removed 1 base from V and 2 bases from J, with 10 bases in between. The germline gives CDR1 MNHNS, CDR2 SASEGT. The CDR3 here is CASSEVAEITDTQYF. Written as DNA, the CDR3 is TGTGCCAGCAGTGAAGTGGCGGAGATCACAGATACGCAGTATTTT.